Included here is one T cell receptor beta chain sequence, with context. No antigen is known for it. Trimming removed 0 bases at V and 0 bases at J, with 11 bases between. The CDR3 runs 16 residues. CDR1 and CDR2 from the germline V gene are SGDLS and YYNGEE. This table comes from immunoSEQ multiplex PCR, and its TCRdb copy is limited to in-frame clones, with some not included. The table includes 85,000 to 90,000 clones, approximately 89% detected once. These data are taken from a study of T cell responses to AZD1222 COVID-19 vaccine. Broader study findings: All repertoire sampling was performed exclusively after the peak T cell response. Among the donors, most were white British and more were female, and clonal diversity was possibly underestimated. Only a handful of people who got AZD1222 tested seropositive at baseline.

The receptor was derived from an adult who received the AZD1222 COVID-19 vaccine. The starting material was peripheral blood, obtained 28 days after the second AZD1222 dose. The rearrangement uses TRBV9 and TRBJ2-3; D is uncertain. CDR3 nucleotide sequence: TGTGCCAGCAGCGTAGATCAGGTCCTTAGCACAGATACGCAGTATTTT. Amino acids: CASSVDQVLSTDTQYF. Based on the CDR3 plus reference TRBV9 and TRBJ2-3, the full variable domain is DSGVTQTPKHLITATGQRVTLRCSPRSGDLSVYWYQQSLDQGLQFLIQYYNGEERAKGNILERFSAQQFPDLHSELNLSSLELGDSALYFCASSVDQVLSTDTQYFGPGTRLTVL.